The sequence of this T cell receptor beta chain was determined in a study of T cell clonotyping in hematopoietic cell transplantation. The overall study: Cytoreduction preceded collection of pretransplant recipient samples.

Time point of the sample: recipient sample about 28 days before transplant, after cytoreduction. Germline CDR1 SEHNR, CDR2 FQNEAQ (reference sequence). CDR3 size: 15 residues. V dropped 5 bases and J dropped 2 bases, with 12 bases sitting between them. Data came from immunoSEQ multiplex PCR; TCRdb stores just in-frame clones and leaves some out. The repertoire has over 25,000 clones, roughly 80% of them found once; the top ten carry 6% to 8%. This sample comprised peripheral blood mononuclear cells, obtained before stem cell transplant. The clonotype was recovered from a woman aged 30 to 39 with chronic myeloid leukemia. Some clones in this sample may be carry-over from other donors' samples. This chain uses TRBV7-9 with TRBJ1-4, with TRBD1 as a possible D gene (6 bases). The CDR3 sequence: CASSPTGFTNEKLFF. CDR3 sequence (DNA): TGTGCCAGCAGCCCTACAGGGTTTACTAATGAAAAACTGTTTTTT.